This entry features one T cell receptor beta chain sequence. The CDR3 end shows no conserved phenylalanine or tryptophan, and so a read error is likely. In TCRdb, the 5' RACE reads were re-called with MiXCR into one record per CDR3 protein. The data contain 7,000 or so distinct CDR3 sequences, approximately 55% of them singletons. The CDR3 runs 13 residues. Germline V gene lookup returns CDR1 MGHRA and CDR2 YSYEKL. The V and J ends lost 1 base and 5 bases respectively, with 8 bases between them. The chain uses TRBV4-1 and TRBJ2-5; D gene unclear. Sequencing was performed on naive CD4+ T cells sorted from a lymph node. Subset described: naive CD4+ T cells, CD4+CD45RA+CD25-. The sequence was obtained from a female donor with breast cancer. The CDR3 sequence is CASSQAQIETQYY. The DNA for the CDR3 is TGCGCCAGCAGCCAAGCCCAAATCGAGACCCAGTACTAC.